This T cell receptor beta chain derives from a study of blood T cell repertoires in COVID-19 (dated by TCRdb to the early 2020s). Some background on the complete study: Collaborator samples came from the United States, Italy and Spain and covered acute and convalescent phases of COVID-19. The prospective study material was composed of cDNA or gDNA derived from T cells, B-cell-depleted T cells, or PBMCs. Nearly every sample came with metadata listing a de-identified subject ID, COVID-19 status, age in years and sex. Samples were obtained from the ongoing ImmuneRACE study (first 160 participants) and from over 1,000 subjects provided by 6 global collaborators. The repertoires were released in a freely available public database meant as a resource for research on the immune response to SARS-CoV-2. Deeply sampled blood TCRbeta repertoires from subjects exposed to, actively infected with, or recovered from COVID-19 were included in the dataset. Where available, HLA class I and class II types were obtained from metadata supplied by the sample provider rather than from assay-based typing. Results and caveats for the whole study, not just this receptor: How much clinical and demographic metadata was included differed by source and by participant, and the metadata was provided uncurated.

TCRbeta CDR3 regions were amplified from genomic DNA using the immunoSEQ Assay, a bias-controlled multiplex PCR. The original pipeline was this. The number of nucleated cells in each sample was estimated by amplification of reference gene primers within the assay. To quantify the absolute abundance of each unique TCRbeta CDR3 rearrangement, sequence reads were collapsed and filtered. Productive Simpson clonality was computed per sample as the square root of Simpson's diversity index over productive rearrangements. TCRdb took over this immuneACCESS table, retaining in-frame rearrangements with V and J assigned. Such tables are incomplete; in checked studies, under half of the missing clones stem from an unresolved V gene, and the remainder is unexplained. For V, J and clone size, that table is used; D and trimming come from the DNA. Present in this sample are approximately 270,000 clones, around 81% of which were seen just once. The leading ten clones occupy around 16% of the sample.

Details on this clone: Its antigen has not been determined. It has no much larger one-base neighbor in the sample; base qualities were not kept.

In Seattle, one collaborating source enrolled patients while the infection was active and tracked those patients longitudinally over the course of disease. Collaborating institutions collected whole blood in K2EDTA tubes following their own protocols. For TCRbeta analysis, collaborator samples were shipped as frozen whole blood, as isolated PBMCs, or as DNA extracted from either sample type. Specimen: peripheral blood. The clonotype comes from a person aged 70 to 85 with COVID-19, enrolled during active disease.

The DNA sequence reads TGTGCCAGCAGTAGCACCGGGACAGTATACGAGCAGTACTTC. This sequence encodes CASSSTGTVYEQYF. The sequence links TRBV25-1 to TRBJ2-7, and 7 bases in between align with TRBD1. The CDR3 holds 14 amino acids from the cysteine to the phenylalanine. The only DNA kept is the CDR3, 42 bases in frame from the first base. Relative to germline, V is missing 5 bases and J is missing 4 bases, with 8 bases of the junction outside any gene match. From the germline V gene, CDR1 is MGHDK and CDR2 is SYGVNS.